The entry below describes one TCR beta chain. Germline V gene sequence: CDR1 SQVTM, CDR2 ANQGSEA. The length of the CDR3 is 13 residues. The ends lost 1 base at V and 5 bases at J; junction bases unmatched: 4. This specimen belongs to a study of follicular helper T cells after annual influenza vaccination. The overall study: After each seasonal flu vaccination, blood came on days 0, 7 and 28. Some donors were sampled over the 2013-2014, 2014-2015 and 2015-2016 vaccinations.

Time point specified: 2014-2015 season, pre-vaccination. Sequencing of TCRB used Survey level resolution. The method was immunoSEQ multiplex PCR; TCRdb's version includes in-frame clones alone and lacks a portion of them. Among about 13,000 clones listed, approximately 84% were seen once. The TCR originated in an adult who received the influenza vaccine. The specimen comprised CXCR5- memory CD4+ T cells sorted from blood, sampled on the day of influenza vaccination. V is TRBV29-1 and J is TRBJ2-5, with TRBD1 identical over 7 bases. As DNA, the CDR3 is TGCAGCGTTGAAGTAGGGGGCGCTGAGACCCAGTACTTC. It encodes CSVEVGGAETQYF.